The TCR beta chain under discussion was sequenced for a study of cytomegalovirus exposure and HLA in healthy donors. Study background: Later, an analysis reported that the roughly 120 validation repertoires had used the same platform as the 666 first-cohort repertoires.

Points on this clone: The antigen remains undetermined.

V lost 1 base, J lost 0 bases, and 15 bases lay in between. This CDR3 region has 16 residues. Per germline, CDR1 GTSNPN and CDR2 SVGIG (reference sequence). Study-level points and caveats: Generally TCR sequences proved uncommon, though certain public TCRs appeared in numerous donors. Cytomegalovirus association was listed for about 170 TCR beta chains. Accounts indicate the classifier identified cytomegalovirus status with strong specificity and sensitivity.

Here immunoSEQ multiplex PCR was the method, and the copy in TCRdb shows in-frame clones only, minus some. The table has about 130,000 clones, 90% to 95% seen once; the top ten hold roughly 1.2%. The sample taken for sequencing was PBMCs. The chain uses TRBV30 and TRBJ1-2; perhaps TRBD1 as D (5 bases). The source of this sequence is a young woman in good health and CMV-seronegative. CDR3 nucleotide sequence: TGTGCCTGGAGTGGGAGGGTGGGACGGACTAACTATGGCTACACCTTC. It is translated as CAWSGRVGRTNYGYTF.